This TCR beta chain was recovered during a study of beta chain features in type 1 diabetes. Study outcomes and limitations: For type 1 diabetes patients, VDJ junctions showed fewer insertions and more deletions.

Every isolated RNA sample was fully reverse transcribed, so sequencing captured expressed TCRB transcripts. Using immunoSEQ multiplex PCR, the repertoire was profiled, and TCRdb retains in-frame clones only, with some absent. The sample has about 290,000 clones, under 8.5% seen once. Germline V CDR1 and CDR2: MNHNY, SVGAGI (reference sequence). Trimming removed 0 bases at V and 8 bases at J, with 7 bases between. This CDR3 contains 12 residues. This clone was found a few times. Its antigen is not known. The rearrangement links TRBV6-6 to TRBJ2-5; no clear D. This clonotype was obtained from a woman aged 18-30 years in good health. Sequenced sample: central memory CD4+ T cells from blood. Here the CDR3 reads CASSYSEGTQYF. The CDR3 DNA sequence: TGTGCCAGCAGTTACTCGGAAGGTACCCAGTACTTC.